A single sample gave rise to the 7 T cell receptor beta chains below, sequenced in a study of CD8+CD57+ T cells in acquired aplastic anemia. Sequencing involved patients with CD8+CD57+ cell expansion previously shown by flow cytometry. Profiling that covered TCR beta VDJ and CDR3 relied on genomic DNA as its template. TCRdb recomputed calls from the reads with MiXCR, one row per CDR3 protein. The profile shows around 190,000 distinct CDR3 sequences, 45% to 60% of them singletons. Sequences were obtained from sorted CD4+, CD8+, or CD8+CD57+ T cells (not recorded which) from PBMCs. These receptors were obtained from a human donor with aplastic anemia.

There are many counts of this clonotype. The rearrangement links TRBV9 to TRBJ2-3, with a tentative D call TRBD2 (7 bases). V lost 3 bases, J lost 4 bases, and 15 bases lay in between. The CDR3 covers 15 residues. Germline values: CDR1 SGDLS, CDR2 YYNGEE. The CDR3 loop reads CASSARGGAPDTQYF. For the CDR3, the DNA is TGTGCCAGCAGCGCCAGAGGGGGGGCCCCAGATACGCAGTATTTT.

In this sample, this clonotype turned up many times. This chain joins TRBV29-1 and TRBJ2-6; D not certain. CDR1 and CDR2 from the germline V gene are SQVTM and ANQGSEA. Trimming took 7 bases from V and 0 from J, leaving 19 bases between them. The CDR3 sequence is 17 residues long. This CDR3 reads CSDPSAAINSGANVLTF. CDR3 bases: TGCAGCGACCCGTCGGCGGCAATCAACTCTGGGGCCAACGTCCTGACTTTC.

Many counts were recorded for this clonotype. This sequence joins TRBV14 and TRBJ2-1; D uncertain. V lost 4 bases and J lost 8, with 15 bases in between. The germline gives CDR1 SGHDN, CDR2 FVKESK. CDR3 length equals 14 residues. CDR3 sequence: CASSRYLGVYEQFF. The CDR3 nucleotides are TGTGCCAGCAGCCGATATCTGGGTGTTTATGAGCAGTTCTTC.

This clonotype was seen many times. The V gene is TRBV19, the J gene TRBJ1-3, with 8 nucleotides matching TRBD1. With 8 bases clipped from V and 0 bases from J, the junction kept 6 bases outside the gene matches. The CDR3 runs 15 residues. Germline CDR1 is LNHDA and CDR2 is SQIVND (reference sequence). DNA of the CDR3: TGTGCCAGTGTAGACAGGGGCGGCTCTGGAAACACCATATATTTT. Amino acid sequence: CASVDRGGSGNTIYF. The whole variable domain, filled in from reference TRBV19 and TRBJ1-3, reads DGGITQSPKYLFRKEGQNVTLSCEQNLNHDAMYWYRQDPGQGLRLIYYSQIVNDFQKGDIAEGYSVSREKKESFPLTVTSAQKNPTAFYLCASVDRGGSGNTIYFGEGSWLTVV.

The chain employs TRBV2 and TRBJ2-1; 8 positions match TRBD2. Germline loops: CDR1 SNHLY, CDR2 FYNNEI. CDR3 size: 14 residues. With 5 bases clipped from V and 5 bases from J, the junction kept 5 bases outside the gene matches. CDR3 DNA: TGTGCCAGCAGTCCCGGGGGGGCGAACAATGAGCAGTTCTTC. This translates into CASSPGGANNEQFF.

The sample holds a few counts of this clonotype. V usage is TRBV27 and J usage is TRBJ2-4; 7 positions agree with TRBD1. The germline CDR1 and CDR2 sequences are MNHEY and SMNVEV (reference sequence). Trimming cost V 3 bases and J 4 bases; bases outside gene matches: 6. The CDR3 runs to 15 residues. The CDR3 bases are TGTGCCAGCAGTTTGTTGTCAGGGGGAAAAAACATTCAGTACTTC. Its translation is CASSLLSGGKNIQYF.

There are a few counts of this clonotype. Here the CDR3 DNA reads TGTGCCAGCAGTTACTCCGGGACAGTCTCCTACGAGCAGTACTTC. Residues: CASSYSGTVSYEQYF. The J gene is TRBJ2-7, the V gene TRBV6-5; 7 positions agree with TRBD1. This CDR3 comprises 15 residues. CDR1 MNHEY and CDR2 SVGAGI come from the germline V gene. V was clipped by 0 bases and J by 0 bases; unmatched bases: 2.